Included here is one T cell receptor (beta chain) sequence, with context. This sample is drawn from a study of OX40 agonist ivuxolimab in advanced cancers. Looking at the study overall: Previous treatment with anti-PD-1, anti-PD-L1 or anti-CTLA-4 therapy was allowed; 30% to 50% had received some.

Repertoires were generated with immunoSEQ multiplex PCR, while TCRdb's copy carries only in-frame clones and drops some. The sample contains 65,000 to 70,000 clones, about 89% of which appear only once. The source was CD4+ or CD8+ T cells sorted from blood, collected in a trial of the OX40 agonist ivuxolimab. The source is an adult with an advanced solid tumor such as melanoma, head and neck, liver or kidney cancer.

The CDR3 nucleotides are TGTGCCAGCAAGACTAGCGGGGGGAACGGGGAGCTGTTTTTT. It specifies CASKTSGGNGELFF. The chain is built from TRBV6-1 and TRBJ2-2; 13 bases fit TRBD2. CDR1 and CDR2 (germline): MNHNS, SASEGT. This CDR3 has 14 amino acids. The V segment lost 7 bases and the J segment 7 bases; nucleotides outside the gene matches: 3.